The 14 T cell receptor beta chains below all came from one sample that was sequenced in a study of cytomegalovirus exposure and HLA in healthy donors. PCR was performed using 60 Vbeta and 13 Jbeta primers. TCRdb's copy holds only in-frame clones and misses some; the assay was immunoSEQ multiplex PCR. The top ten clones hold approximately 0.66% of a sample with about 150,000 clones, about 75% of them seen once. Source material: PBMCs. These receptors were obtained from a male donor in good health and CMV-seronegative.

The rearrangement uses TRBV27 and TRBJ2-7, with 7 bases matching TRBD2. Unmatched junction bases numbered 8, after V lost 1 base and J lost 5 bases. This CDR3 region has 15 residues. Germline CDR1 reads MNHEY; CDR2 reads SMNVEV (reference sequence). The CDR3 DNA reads TGTGCCAGCAGTTTATACGCGGGAGCCCGCGACGAGCAGTACTTC. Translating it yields CASSLYAGARDEQYF.

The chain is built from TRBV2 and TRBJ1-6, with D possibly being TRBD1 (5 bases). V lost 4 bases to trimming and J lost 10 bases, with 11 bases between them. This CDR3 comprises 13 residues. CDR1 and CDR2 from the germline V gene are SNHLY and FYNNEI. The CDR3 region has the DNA TGTGCCAGCAGTGTCGGGGGTAGGTCACCCCTCCACTTT. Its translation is CASSVGGRSPLHF.

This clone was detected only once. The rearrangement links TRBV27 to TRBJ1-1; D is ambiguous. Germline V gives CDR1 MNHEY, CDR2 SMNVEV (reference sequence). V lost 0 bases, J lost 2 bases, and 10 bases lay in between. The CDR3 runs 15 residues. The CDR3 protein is CASSLSPPKNTEAFF. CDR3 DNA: TGTGCCAGCAGTTTATCCCCCCCCAAAAACACTGAAGCTTTCTTT.

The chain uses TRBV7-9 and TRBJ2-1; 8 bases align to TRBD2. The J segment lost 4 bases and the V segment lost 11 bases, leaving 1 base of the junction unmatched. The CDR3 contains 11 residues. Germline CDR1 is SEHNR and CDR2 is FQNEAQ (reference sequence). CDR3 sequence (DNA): TGTGCCCCGGGGGGGTACAATGAGCAGTTCTTC. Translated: CAPGGYNEQFF. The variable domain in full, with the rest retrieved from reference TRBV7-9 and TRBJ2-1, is DTGVSQNPRHKITKRGQNVTFRCDPISEHNRLYWYRQTLGQGPEFLTYFQNEAQLEKSRLLSDRFSAERPKGSFSTLEIQRTEQGDSAMYLCAPGGYNEQFFGPGTRLTVL.

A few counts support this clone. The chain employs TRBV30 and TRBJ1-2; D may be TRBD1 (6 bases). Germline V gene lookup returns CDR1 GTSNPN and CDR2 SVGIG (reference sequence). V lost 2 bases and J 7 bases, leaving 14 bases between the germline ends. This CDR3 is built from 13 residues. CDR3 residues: CAWSYNRVGGYTF. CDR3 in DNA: TGTGCCTGGAGTTACAACAGGGTCGGTGGCTACACCTTC.

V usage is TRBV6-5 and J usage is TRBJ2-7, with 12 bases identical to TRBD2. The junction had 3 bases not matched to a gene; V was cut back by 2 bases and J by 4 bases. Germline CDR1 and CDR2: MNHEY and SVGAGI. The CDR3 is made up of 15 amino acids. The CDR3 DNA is TGTGCCAGCAGTTACCTGACTAGCGGGAGTTACGAGCAGTACTTC. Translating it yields CASSYLTSGSYEQYF.

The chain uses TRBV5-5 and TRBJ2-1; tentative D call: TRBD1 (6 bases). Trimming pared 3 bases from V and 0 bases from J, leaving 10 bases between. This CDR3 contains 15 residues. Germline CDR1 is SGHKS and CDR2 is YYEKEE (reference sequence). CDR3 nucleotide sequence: TGTGCCAGCAGCTCTACAGGGAGCTCCTACAATGAGCAGTTCTTC. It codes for CASSSTGSSYNEQFF. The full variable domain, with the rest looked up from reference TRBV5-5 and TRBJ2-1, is DAGVTQSPTHLIKTRGQQVTLRCSPISGHKSVSWYQQVLGQGPQFIFQYYEKEERGRGNFPDRFSARQFPNYSSELNVNALLLGDSALYLCASSSTGSSYNEQFFGPGTRLTVL.

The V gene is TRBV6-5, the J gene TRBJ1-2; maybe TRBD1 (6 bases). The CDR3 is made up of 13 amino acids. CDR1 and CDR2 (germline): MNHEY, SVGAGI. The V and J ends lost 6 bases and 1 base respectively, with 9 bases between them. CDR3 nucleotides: TGTGCCAGCAGCCGGACAGATAACTATGGCTACACCTTC. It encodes CASSRTDNYGYTF.

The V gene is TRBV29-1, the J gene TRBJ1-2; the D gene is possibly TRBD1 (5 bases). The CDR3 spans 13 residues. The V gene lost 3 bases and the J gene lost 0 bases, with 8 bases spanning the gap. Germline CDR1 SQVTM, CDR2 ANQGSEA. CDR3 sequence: CSVETAANYGYTF. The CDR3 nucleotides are TGCAGCGTTGAGACAGCAGCTAACTATGGCTACACCTTC.

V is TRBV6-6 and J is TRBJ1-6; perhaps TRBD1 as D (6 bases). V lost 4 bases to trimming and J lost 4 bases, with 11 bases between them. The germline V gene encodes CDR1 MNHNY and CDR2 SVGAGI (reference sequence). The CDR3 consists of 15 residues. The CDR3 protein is CASSSGTGYNSPLHF. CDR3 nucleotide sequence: TGTGCCAGCAGTTCAGGAACAGGGTATAATTCACCCCTCCACTTT.

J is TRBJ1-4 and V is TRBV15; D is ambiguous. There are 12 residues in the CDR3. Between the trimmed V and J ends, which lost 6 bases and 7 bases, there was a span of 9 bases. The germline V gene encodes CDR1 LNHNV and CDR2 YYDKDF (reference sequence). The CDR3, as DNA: TGTGCCACCAGGGGAGTGGTTGAAAAACTGTTTTTT. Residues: CATRGVVEKLFF.

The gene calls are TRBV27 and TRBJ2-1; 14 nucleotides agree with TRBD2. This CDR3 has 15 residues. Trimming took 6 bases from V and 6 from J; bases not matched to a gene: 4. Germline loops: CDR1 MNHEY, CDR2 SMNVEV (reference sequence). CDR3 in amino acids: CASSRGLAGGNEQFF. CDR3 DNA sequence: TGTGCCAGCAGCCGAGGACTAGCGGGAGGCAATGAGCAGTTCTTC.

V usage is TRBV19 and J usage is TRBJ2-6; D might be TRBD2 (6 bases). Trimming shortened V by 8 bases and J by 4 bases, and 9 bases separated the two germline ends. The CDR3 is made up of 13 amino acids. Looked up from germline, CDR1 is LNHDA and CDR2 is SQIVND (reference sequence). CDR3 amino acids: CASEAGGANVLTF. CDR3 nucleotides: TGTGCCAGTGAGGCGGGGGGGGCCAACGTCCTGACTTTC.

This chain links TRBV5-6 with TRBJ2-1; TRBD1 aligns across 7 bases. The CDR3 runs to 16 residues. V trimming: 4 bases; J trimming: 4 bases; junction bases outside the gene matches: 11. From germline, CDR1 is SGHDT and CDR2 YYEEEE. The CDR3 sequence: CASSTPDRVGYNEQFF. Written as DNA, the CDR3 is TGTGCCAGCAGCACCCCCGACAGGGTGGGATACAATGAGCAGTTCTTC.